This passage covers 3 T cell receptor beta chains from one sample sequenced in a study of blood T cell repertoires in COVID-19. Data came from immunoSEQ multiplex PCR; TCRdb stores just in-frame clones and leaves some out. The profile covers about 240,000 clones, with about nine tenths appearing a single time and about 7% taken by the ten largest. Sequencing used peripheral blood. The receptors come from a man aged 55 to 70 who had recovered from COVID-19.

This clone has just one count. The chain links TRBV27 to TRBJ2-1, with 13 bases identical to TRBD2. CDR3 length: 20 residues. V lost 0 bases, J lost 11 bases, and 19 bases stayed unmatched. Germline V lookup: CDR1 MNHEY, CDR2 SMNVEV (reference sequence). The CDR3 reads CASSLSRLAGGTLGRGKQFF. The CDR3 bases are TGTGCCAGCAGTTTATCGAGACTAGCGGGGGGCACCCTGGGGAGGGGGAAGCAGTTCTTC.

The V call is TRBV20-1, the J call TRBJ2-5; 7 bases match TRBD1. J gave up 13 bases and V 5 bases, and 10 bases lay outside the gene matches. Germline CDR1 and CDR2: DFQATT and SNEGSKA (reference sequence). The CDR3 totals 11 residues. The CDR3 DNA follows: TGCAGTGCTGCCCAGGACAGGTATACGTACTTC. Protein product: CSAAQDRYTYF.

The sample holds one count of this clone. The V gene is TRBV11-3, the J gene TRBJ2-1; a possible D gene is TRBD1 (6 bases). V was clipped by 0 bases and J by 16 bases, with 16 bases between them. CDR1 is SGHNT, CDR2 YENEEA, per germline. The CDR3 contains 13 residues. This CDR3 reads CASSLDAGTGLFF. The CDR3 DNA follows: TGTGCCAGCAGCTTAGATGCGGGTACAGGGCTCTTCTTC.